This T cell receptor beta chain was profiled in a study of blood T cell repertoires in COVID-19. Looking at the study overall: The origin of the acute and convalescent COVID-19 samples was the United States, Italy and Spain. T cells, B-cell-depleted T cells, or PBMCs supplied cDNA or gDNA.

The authors' processing: It was from reference gene primer amplification that nucleated cell counts were estimated. The table came from immunoSEQ multiplex PCR; TCRdb's copy has only in-frame clones and leaves some out. V and J calls and clone size are those listed in that table; D and trimming were worked out from the DNA. The data show nearly 70,000 clones, roughly four fifths seen once. The length of the CDR3 is 17 residues. The V gene end was trimmed by 1 base and the J gene end by 0 bases; junction bases not matched to a gene: 5. Germline loops: CDR1 GTSNPN, CDR2 SVGIG (reference sequence). Material for sequencing was peripheral blood. The chain carries TRBV30 and TRBJ1-3; 11 positions agree with TRBD1. This clonotype originated in a woman aged 80 or over with acute or convalescent COVID-19. The DNA for the CDR3 is TGTGCCTGGAGTGGGGCAGGACAGGGGGCCTCTGGAAACACCATATATTTT. Its translation is CAWSGAGQGASGNTIYF.